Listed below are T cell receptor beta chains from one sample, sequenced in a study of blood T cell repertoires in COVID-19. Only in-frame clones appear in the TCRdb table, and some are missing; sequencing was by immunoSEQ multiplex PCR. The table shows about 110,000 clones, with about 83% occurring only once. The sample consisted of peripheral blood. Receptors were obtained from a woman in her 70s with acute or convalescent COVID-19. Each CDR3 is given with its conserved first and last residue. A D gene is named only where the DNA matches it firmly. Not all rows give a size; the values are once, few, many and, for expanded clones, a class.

cdr3_aa: CASSLRRGLQETQYF
cdr3_nt: TGTGCCAGCAGCCTCAGGAGGGGGCTGCAAGAGACCCAGTACTTC
d_call: -
v_call: TRBV14
j_call: TRBJ2-5
clone_size: -

cdr3_aa: CASRYGQNSNQPQHF
cdr3_nt: TGTGCCAGCAGGTACGGACAGAACAGCAATCAGCCCCAGCATTTT
d_call: -
v_call: TRBV6-5
j_call: TRBJ1-5
clone_size: -

cdr3_aa: CASSSVRTDSNQPQHF
cdr3_nt: TGTGCCAGCTCAAGCGTAAGGACAGATAGCAATCAGCCCCAGCATTTT
d_call: -
v_call: TRBV18
j_call: TRBJ1-5
clone_size: few

cdr3_aa: CASSLTGGRNSPLHF
cdr3_nt: TGTGCCAGCAGCCTGACAGGGGGACGGAATTCACCCCTCCACTTT
d_call: TRBD1
v_call: TRBV6-5
j_call: TRBJ1-6
clone_size: once

cdr3_aa: CSASERGGPDTQYF
cdr3_nt: TGCAGTGCTAGTGAGCGGGGGGGCCCAGATACGCAGTATTTT
d_call: TRBD2
v_call: TRBV20-1
j_call: TRBJ2-3
clone_size: -

cdr3_aa: CATSRGSGREKLFF
cdr3_nt: TGTGCCACCAGCAGAGGTAGCGGACGCGAAAAACTGTTTTTT
d_call: -
v_call: TRBV15
j_call: TRBJ1-4
clone_size: -

cdr3_aa: CASSSGDSGNTIYF
cdr3_nt: TGTGCCAGTAGTTCAGGGGACTCTGGAAACACCATATATTTT
d_call: -
v_call: TRBV19
j_call: TRBJ1-3
clone_size: -

cdr3_aa: CASRGASGRGYEQYF
cdr3_nt: TGTGCCAGCAGAGGGGCTAGCGGTCGGGGCTACGAGCAGTACTTC
d_call: TRBD2
v_call: TRBV28
j_call: TRBJ2-7
clone_size: once

cdr3_aa: CAISGAGSTNFKEQYF
cdr3_nt: TGTGCCATCAGTGGAGCCGGGTCGACTAACTTTAAAGAGCAGTACTTC
d_call: -
v_call: TRBV10-3
j_call: TRBJ2-7
clone_size: few

cdr3_aa: CAISGREGLWAGELFF
cdr3_nt: TGTGCCATCAGTGGACGGGAGGGCCTCTGGGCCGGGGAGCTGTTTTTT
d_call: TRBD2
v_call: TRBV10-3
j_call: TRBJ2-2
clone_size: -

cdr3_aa: CASSLARWGGMNTEAFF
cdr3_nt: TGTGCCAGCAGCTTAGCCCGATGGGGGGGGATGAACACTGAAGCTTTCTTT
d_call: -
v_call: TRBV7-8
j_call: TRBJ1-1
clone_size: -

cdr3_aa: CASSSSGTATYEQYF
cdr3_nt: TGTGCCAGCAGCTCAAGCGGGACCGCGACCTACGAGCAGTACTTC
d_call: TRBD2
v_call: TRBV5-4
j_call: TRBJ2-7
clone_size: -

cdr3_aa: CASSFSGGTEAFF
cdr3_nt: TGTGCCAGCAGCTTTTCAGGGGGCACTGAAGCTTTCTTT
d_call: TRBD1
v_call: TRBV11-2
j_call: TRBJ1-1
clone_size: -